A single sample gave rise to the 21 T cell receptor beta chains below, sequenced in a study of molecular identifiers for immune sequencing clone quantification. MiXCR, applied by TCRdb to the PCR reads, yields one record per CDR3 protein. The profile shows about 510,000 distinct CDR3 sequences, around 23% of them singletons. The sample taken for sequencing was naive CD8+ T cells from blood, with Jurkat cell RNA spiked in. The subset here: FACS-sorted CD8+CD4-CCR7+CD45RA+ naive T cells. The source of these receptors is a human donor in good health. Some libraries in this study had Jurkat cell RNA spiked in.

About this clonotype itself: Germline and junction disagree at one end, which may indicate a read error. V gene TRBV7-3 combines with J gene TRBJ1-6, with a tentative D call TRBD1 (5 bases). The CDR3 consists of 16 residues. CDR1 SGHTA and CDR2 FQGTGA come from the germline V gene. The CDR3 sequence is CASSLYPGGSNSHLHF. The CDR3 DNA follows: TGTGCCAGCAGCTTATACCCTGGGGGGAGTAATTCACACCTCCACTTT.

Notes on this clonotype: At one of its ends the junction is not consistent with the germline gene, which may arise from a read error. V gene TRBV11-2 combines with J gene TRBJ2-1; TRBD2 might be the D (6 bases). CDR1 is SGHAT and CDR2 is FQNNGV in the germline V gene. The CDR3 covers 16 residues. The CDR3 loop is CASSVDGTFSYNEQFF. The CDR3 DNA is TGTGCCAGCAGCGTAGATGGGACTTTCAGCTACAATGAGCAGTTCTTC.

The CDR3 DNA sequence: TGTGCCAGCAGCTTAAACAGGTACGGTAGGGCTTTCTTT. Residues: CASSLNRYGRAFF. The chain is built from TRBV13 and TRBJ1-1, with a tentative D call TRBD1 (5 bases). This CDR3 has 13 residues. V gave up 2 bases and J gave up 11 bases, with 15 bases separating them. CDR1 is PRHDT and CDR2 is FYEKMQ in the germline V gene (reference sequence). Using reference TRBV13 and TRBJ1-1 for the parts outside the CDR3, the full variable domain is AAGVIQSPRHLIKEKRETATLKCYPIPRHDTVYWYQQGPGQDPQFLISFYEKMQSDKGSIPDRFSAQQFSDYHSELNMSSLELGDSALYFCASSLNRYGRAFFGQGTRLTVV.

A remark on this clonotype: Given a much more abundant clone one base away, this may be a read error. V gene TRBV29-1 combines with J gene TRBJ2-7; D is unclear. The CDR3 loop spans 13 amino acids. Trimming stripped 1 base from V and 7 bases from J, with 14 bases between. Germline assignment: CDR1 SQVTM and CDR2 ANQGSEA. In DNA, the CDR3 is TGCAGCGTTGAAGGTCTGCTCAGTAGGGAGCAGTACTTC. Its translation: CSVEGLLSREQYF.

V gene TRBV7-9 combines with J gene TRBJ2-2; D unclear. The CDR3 is 17 amino acids. With 5 bases removed from V and 0 bases from J, the gap between germline ends came to 16 bases. Germline V gene sequence: CDR1 SEHNR, CDR2 FQNEAQ (reference sequence). The CDR3, as DNA: TGTGCCAGCAGCCCCGAGACTCGAGACCCGAACACCGGGGAGCTGTTTTTT. Translated, it gives CASSPETRDPNTGELFF.

This clonotype turned up a few times. V and J are TRBV4-3 and TRBJ2-1; 7 bases agree with TRBD2. The V segment lost 0 bases and the J segment 2 bases; nucleotides outside the gene matches: 4. The CDR3 extends over 16 amino acids. In germline, CDR1 is LGHNA, CDR2 YSLEER. This CDR3 is CASSQDGGGTYNEQFF. In DNA, the CDR3 is TGCGCCAGCAGCCAAGATGGGGGGGGGACCTACAATGAGCAGTTCTTC.

This clonotype has a handful of counts. The rearrangement joins TRBV4-1 to TRBJ2-7, with a possible D match to TRBD2 (5 bases). The length of the CDR3 is 14 residues. V lost 4 bases and J 7 bases, leaving 17 bases between the germline ends. CDR1 is MGHRA, CDR2 YSYEKL, per germline. The CDR3 here is CASSRGPGSGEQYF. The CDR3 DNA reads as TGCGCCAGCAGCCGCGGGCCGGGGTCGGGTGAGCAGTACTTC.

This clonotype showed up just a few times. A junction end diverges from the germline sequence, so it may reflect a read error. This chain uses TRBV28 with TRBJ1-1, with D unclear. The CDR3 spans 12 residues. Germline V gives CDR1 MDHEN, CDR2 SYDVKM. CDR3 sequence reads: CASSPLNTGAFF. For the CDR3, the DNA is TGTGCCAGCAGCCCTCTGAACACTGGAGCTTTCTTT.

This clonotype was seen only a few times. The chain uses TRBV12-3 or TRBV12-4 and TRBJ2-3, with 12 bases identical to TRBD2. The length of the CDR3 is 19 residues. Trimming took 5 bases from V and 4 from J; bases not matched to a gene: 16. The CDR3 loop reads CASSHKPGLAGHRPDTQYF. Written as DNA, the CDR3 is TGTGCCAGCAGTCACAAACCGGGACTAGCGGGTCACCGGCCAGATACGCAGTATTTT.

V gene TRBV19 combines with J gene TRBJ2-3; D is undetermined. The CDR3 is 16 amino acids. V shed 2 bases and J shed 0 bases, with 12 bases lying between them. Germline V gives CDR1 LNHDA, CDR2 SQIVND (reference sequence). Here the CDR3 DNA reads TGTGCCAGTAGTATAATGGGTTTTACTAGCACAGATACGCAGTATTTT. It is translated as CASSIMGFTSTDTQYF.

As for this clonotype: It may be a read error: a sequence one base away is much more abundant. The chain carries TRBV28 and TRBJ1-5; possible D gene TRBD1, 6 bases. This CDR3 has 15 amino acids. The V end was cut by 8 bases, the J end by 7 bases, with 21 bases between. The V gene's germline CDR1 is MDHEN and CDR2 SYDVKM. In DNA form, the CDR3 reads TGTGCCAGCGCCCCCCGTACAGGGCACGGGCAGCCCCAGCATTTT. Amino acids: CASAPRTGHGQPQHF.

This clonotype was seen only a few times. The chain couples TRBV7-8 to TRBJ2-1; TRBD2 might be the D (5 bases). CDR3 size: 15 residues. Deletions cut 5 bases from V and 0 bases from J, with 11 bases between. Germline CDR1 SGHVS, CDR2 FQNEAQ. This CDR3 is CASSKDGVSYNEQFF. The CDR3 coding sequence is TGTGCCAGCAGCAAGGACGGGGTCTCCTACAATGAGCAGTTCTTC.

The chain recombines TRBV28 with TRBJ2-5, with 12 bases matching TRBD2. The CDR3 totals 16 residues. The ends lost 4 bases at V and 4 bases at J; junction bases unmatched: 7. Germline CDR1 MDHEN, CDR2 SYDVKM. CDR3 residues: CASSSRLAGDGETQYF. The DNA of the CDR3 is TGTGCCAGCAGTTCCAGACTAGCGGGAGATGGAGAGACCCAGTACTTC.

Details on this clonotype: A much larger clone lies a single base off, so this may be a read error. This chain joins TRBV5-4 and TRBJ1-1; tentatively, D is TRBD1 (5 bases). This CDR3 comprises 13 residues. Per the germline V gene, CDR1 is SGHNT and CDR2 is YYREEE (reference sequence). With 3 bases removed from V and 3 bases from J, the gap between germline ends came to 9 bases. The CDR3: CASSSRGDTEAFF. The CDR3 nucleotides read TGTGCCAGCAGCTCACGGGGGGACACTGAAGCTTTCTTT.

The DNA for the CDR3 is TGTGCCATCAGTGTGGCCTGGACAGACCCGACCGGGGAGCTGTTTTTT. The encoded protein is CAISVAWTDPTGELFF. V gene TRBV10-3 combines with J gene TRBJ2-2, with D possibly being TRBD1 (6 bases). This CDR3 region has 16 residues. Germline V gene data show CDR1 as ENHRY and CDR2 as SYGVKD. The V end lost 4 bases, the J end lost 5 bases, and 17 bases lay between the germline ends.

V is TRBV11-2 and J is TRBJ2-5; tentatively, D is TRBD2 (6 bases). Germline V gene lookup returns CDR1 SGHAT and CDR2 FQNNGV. This CDR3 region has 16 residues. The ends were cut back, 0 bases at V and 5 bases at J, with 16 bases in the middle. CDR3 sequence reads: CASSLDPTGEEETQYF. CDR3 nucleotide sequence: TGTGCCAGCAGCTTAGACCCTACGGGGGAGGAGGAGACCCAGTACTTC.

In this sample, this clonotype turned up many times. The chain carries TRBV7-9 and TRBJ2-1; 7 bases are shared with TRBD1. The CDR3 length is 16 residues. In germline, CDR1 is SEHNR, CDR2 FQNEAQ (reference sequence). V shed 5 bases, J shed 3 bases, and the junction held 10 bases outside the gene matches. The CDR3 DNA follows: TGTGCCAGCAGCCCTGACGCCGGGACAGTCTACAATGAGCAGTTCTTC. The encoded protein is CASSPDAGTVYNEQFF.

The chain joins TRBV7-8 to TRBJ1-2; no firm D call. The V end was cut by 1 base, the J end by 2 bases, with 8 bases between. The CDR3 has 14 residues. Germline CDR1 reads SGHVS; CDR2 reads FQNEAQ. The CDR3 here is CASSLVHPNYGYTF. DNA for the CDR3: TGTGCCAGCAGCTTAGTGCACCCCAACTATGGCTACACCTTC.

This CDR3 reads CASSEALPAAEGDTEAFF. DNA of the CDR3: TGTGCCAGCAGTGAAGCGCTTCCGGCAGCCGAAGGAGACACTGAAGCTTTCTTT. The chain combines TRBV2 with TRBJ1-1; D gene ambiguous. With 0 bases removed from V and 3 bases from J, the gap between germline ends came to 20 bases. The CDR3 contains 18 residues. The germline V gene encodes CDR1 SNHLY and CDR2 FYNNEI.

This chain connects TRBV12-3 or TRBV12-4 to TRBJ1-1; D gene unclear. Trimming took 1 base from V and 6 from J, leaving 15 bases between them. There are 15 residues in the CDR3. The CDR3 nucleotides read TGTGCCAGCAGTTTAGGTCCTCCCCCTGGGGCTGAAGCTTTCTTT. The encoded protein is CASSLGPPPGAEAFF.

Concerning this clonotype: Relative to the germline gene, one junction end is altered; a read error may explain this. The chain combines TRBV27 with TRBJ1-5; tentative D call: TRBD1 (5 bases). The CDR3 is made up of 13 amino acids. Germline V gives CDR1 MNHEY, CDR2 SMNVEV (reference sequence). CDR3 amino acids: CASSWDGNQPQHF. The CDR3 DNA sequence: TGTGCCAGCAGTTGGGACGGCAATCAGCCCCAGCATTTC.